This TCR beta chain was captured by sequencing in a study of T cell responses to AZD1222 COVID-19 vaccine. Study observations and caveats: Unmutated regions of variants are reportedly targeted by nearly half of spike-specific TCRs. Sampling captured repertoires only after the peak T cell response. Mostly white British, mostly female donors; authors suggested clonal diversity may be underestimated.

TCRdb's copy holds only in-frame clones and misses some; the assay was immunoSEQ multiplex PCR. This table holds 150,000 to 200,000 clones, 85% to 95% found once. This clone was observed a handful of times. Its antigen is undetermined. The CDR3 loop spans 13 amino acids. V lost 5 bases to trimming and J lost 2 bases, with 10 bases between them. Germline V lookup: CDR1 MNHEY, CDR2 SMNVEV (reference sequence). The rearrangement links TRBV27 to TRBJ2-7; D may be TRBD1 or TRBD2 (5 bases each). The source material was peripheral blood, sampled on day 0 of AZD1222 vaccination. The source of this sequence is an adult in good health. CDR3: CASSMGRTYEQYF. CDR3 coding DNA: TGTGCCAGCAGTATGGGACGGACCTACGAGCAGTACTTC.